The 9 T cell receptor beta chains in this list originate from one sample, sequenced in a study of graft-versus-host responses after intestinal transplantation. Graft specimens yielded both intraepithelial and lamina propria lymphocytes. Some clones are missing from TCRdb's copy, which holds only in-frame ones; the method was immunoSEQ multiplex PCR. Here the sample spans 40,000 or so clones, approximately 90% being singletons. Here the sequenced sample was ileum tissue, taken 204 days after intestinal transplant. These receptors were collected from a human patient who received an intestinal transplant, so some T cells may come from the graft donor.

The chain uses TRBV7-8 and TRBJ2-1; D is perhaps TRBD2 (5 bases). V was pared by 9 bases and J by 8 bases, with 17 bases between. Germline-derived CDR1 and CDR2 are SGHVS and FQNEAQ. The CDR3 is 13 amino acids. CDR3 coding DNA: TGTGCCAGTCGGGTGCTAGCTGGTGATGAGCAGTTCTTC. As protein: CASRVLAGDEQFF.

V gene TRBV9 combines with J gene TRBJ2-1, with TRBD1 matching over 10 bases. Looked up from germline, CDR1 is SGDLS and CDR2 is YYNGEE. The ends lost 10 bases at V and 1 base at J; junction bases unmatched: 17. This CDR3 contains 18 residues. CDR3 nucleotides: TGTGCCGACCGGGACAGGGGTTCTAGCGGGTCATCCTACAATGAGCAGTTCTTC. The encoded protein is CADRDRGSSGSSYNEQFF.

V gene TRBV2 combines with J gene TRBJ1-1; the D gene is possibly TRBD1 (5 bases). V was pared by 5 bases and J by 4 bases, with 20 bases between. From germline, CDR1 is SNHLY and CDR2 FYNNEI. The CDR3 has 16 residues. The CDR3 sequence: CASSSDRGTRSTEAFF. The CDR3 region has the DNA TGTGCCAGCAGTTCCGACAGAGGTACTAGGAGCACTGAAGCTTTCTTT.

CDR3 DNA: TGTGCCTGGAGTGCCAACGAGCAGTACTTC. This sequence encodes CAWSANEQYF. This chain uses TRBV30 with TRBJ2-7; D call uncertain. This CDR3 is 10 amino acids long. V lost 1 base and J 5 bases, leaving 3 bases between the germline ends. Germline values: CDR1 GTSNPN, CDR2 SVGIG (reference sequence).

This clone was counted once. The chain joins TRBV2 to TRBJ2-3; weak D call: TRBD2 (5 bases). Germline values: CDR1 SNHLY, CDR2 FYNNEI. Trimming cost V 5 bases and J 10 bases, with 13 bases left between them. The CDR3 has 12 amino acids. The CDR3 loop reads CASSKPRGAQYF. The CDR3 DNA reads TGTGCCAGCAGTAAACCCCGGGGTGCGCAGTATTTT. Full variable domain (remainder filled in from reference TRBV2 and TRBJ2-3): EPEVTQTPSHQVTQMGQEVILRCVPISNHLYFYWYRQILGQKVEFLVSFYNNEISEKSEIFDDQFSVERPDGSNFTLKIRSTKLEDSAMYFCASSKPRGAQYFGPGTRLTVL.

This clone has more than one count but fewer than ten. The chain uses TRBV27 and TRBJ2-7, with D unresolved. The germline V and J ends were trimmed by 0 bases and 4 bases, with 7 bases remaining between them. There are 13 residues in the CDR3. Looked up from germline, CDR1 is MNHEY and CDR2 is SMNVEV (reference sequence). The CDR3 loop reads CASSLSARYEQYF. DNA of the CDR3: TGTGCCAGCAGTTTATCGGCGCGATACGAGCAGTACTTC.

The chain carries TRBV11-2 and TRBJ1-3, with 9 bases fitting TRBD1. V trimming: 8 bases; J trimming: 6 bases; junction bases outside the gene matches: 5. Germline-derived CDR1 and CDR2 are SGHAT and FQNNGV. This CDR3 has 13 residues. In DNA, the CDR3 is TGTGCCAGCTCCCGGGACAGGGTAAACACCATATATTTT. Its protein product is CASSRDRVNTIYF.

This clone turned up a few times. This rearrangement joins TRBV6-6 to TRBJ1-2; 7 nucleotides align to TRBD1. V lost 6 bases, J lost 3 bases, and 1 base stayed unmatched. Per germline, CDR1 MNHNY and CDR2 SVGAGI (reference sequence). The CDR3 length is 12 residues. The CDR3 spells CASSGTDYGYTF. The CDR3 DNA is TGTGCCAGCAGCGGGACAGACTATGGCTACACCTTC.

The rearrangement joins TRBV6-1 to TRBJ2-1, with TRBD2 matching over 14 bases. This CDR3 contains 16 residues. The junction had 7 bases not matched to a gene; V was cut back by 4 bases and J by 8 bases. Germline V gene data show CDR1 as MNHNS and CDR2 as SASEGT. The CDR3 DNA follows: TGTGCCAGCAGTGCCCGACTAGCGGGAGGGCCGCATGAGCAGTTCTTC. Translated: CASSARLAGGPHEQFF.